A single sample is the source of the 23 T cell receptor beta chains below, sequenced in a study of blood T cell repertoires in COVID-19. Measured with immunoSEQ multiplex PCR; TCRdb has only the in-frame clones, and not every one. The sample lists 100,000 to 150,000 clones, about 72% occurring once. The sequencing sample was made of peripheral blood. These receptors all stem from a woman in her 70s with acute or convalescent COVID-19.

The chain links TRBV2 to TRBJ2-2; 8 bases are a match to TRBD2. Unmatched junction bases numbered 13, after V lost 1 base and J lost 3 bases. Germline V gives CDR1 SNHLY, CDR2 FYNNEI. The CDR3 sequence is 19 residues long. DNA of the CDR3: TGTGCCAGCAGTGAAGAGGGAAGCGGGAGAGTAAAGGACACCGGGGAGCTGTTTTTT. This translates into CASSEEGSGRVKDTGELFF.

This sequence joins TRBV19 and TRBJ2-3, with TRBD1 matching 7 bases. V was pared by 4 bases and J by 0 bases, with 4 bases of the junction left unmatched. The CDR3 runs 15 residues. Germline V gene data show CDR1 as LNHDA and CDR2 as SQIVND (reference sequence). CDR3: CASSTGTVSTDTQYF. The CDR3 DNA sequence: TGTGCCAGTAGTACCGGGACAGTAAGCACAGATACGCAGTATTTT.

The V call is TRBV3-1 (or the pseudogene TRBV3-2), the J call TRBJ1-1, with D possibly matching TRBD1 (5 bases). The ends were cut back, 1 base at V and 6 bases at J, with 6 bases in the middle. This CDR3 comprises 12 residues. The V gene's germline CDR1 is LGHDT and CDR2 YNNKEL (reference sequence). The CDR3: CASSQVGAEAFF. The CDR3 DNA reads TGTGCCAGCAGCCAAGTAGGGGCTGAAGCTTTCTTT.

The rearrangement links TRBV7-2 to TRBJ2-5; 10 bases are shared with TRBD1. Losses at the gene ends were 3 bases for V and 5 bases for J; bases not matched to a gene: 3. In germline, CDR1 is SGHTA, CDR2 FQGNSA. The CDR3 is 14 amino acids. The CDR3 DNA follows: TGTGCCAGCAGCTTGACAGGGGGCGCGGAGACCCAGTACTTC. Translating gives CASSLTGGAETQYF. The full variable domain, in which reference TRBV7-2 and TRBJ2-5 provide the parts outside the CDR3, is GAGVSQSPSNKVTEKGKDVELRCDPISGHTALYWYRQSLGQGLEFLIYFQGNSAPDKSGLPSDRFSAERTGGSVSTLTIQRTQQEDSAVYLCASSLTGGAETQYFGPGTRLLVL.

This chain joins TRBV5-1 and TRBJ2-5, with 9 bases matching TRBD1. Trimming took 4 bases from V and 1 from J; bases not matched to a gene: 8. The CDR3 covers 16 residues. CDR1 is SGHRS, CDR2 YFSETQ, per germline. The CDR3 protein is CASSLGTGFLQETQYF. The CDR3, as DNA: TGCGCCAGCAGCCTAGGGACAGGGTTTCTCCAAGAGACCCAGTACTTC.

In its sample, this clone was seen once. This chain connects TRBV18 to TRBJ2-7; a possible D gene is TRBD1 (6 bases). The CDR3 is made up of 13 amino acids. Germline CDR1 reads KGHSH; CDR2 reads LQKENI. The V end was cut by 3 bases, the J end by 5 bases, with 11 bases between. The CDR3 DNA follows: TGTGCCAGCTCACCCTACAGGGCTAACGAGCAGTACTTC. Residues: CASSPYRANEQYF.

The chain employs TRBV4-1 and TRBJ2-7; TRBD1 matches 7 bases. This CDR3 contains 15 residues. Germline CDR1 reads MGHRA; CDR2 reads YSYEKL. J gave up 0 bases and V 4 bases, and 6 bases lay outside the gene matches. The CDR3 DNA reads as TGCGCCAGCAGCCTGAACCGGGACAGCTCCTACGAGCAGTACTTC. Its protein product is CASSLNRDSSYEQYF.

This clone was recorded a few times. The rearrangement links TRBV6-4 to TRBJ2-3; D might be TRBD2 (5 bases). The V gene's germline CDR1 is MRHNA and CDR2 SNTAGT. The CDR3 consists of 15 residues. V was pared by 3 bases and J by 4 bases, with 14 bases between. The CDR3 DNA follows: TGTGCCAGCAGTGAACGAGGGATCGGCGCAGATACGCAGTATTTT. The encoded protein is CASSERGIGADTQYF.

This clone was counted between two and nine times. The CDR3 reads CATSSGQGREKLFF. The CDR3 nucleotides are TGTGCCACCAGCTCCGGACAGGGCAGGGAAAAACTGTTTTTT. The chain carries TRBV15 and TRBJ1-4, with TRBD1 matching over 8 bases. Germline CDR1 LNHNV, CDR2 YYDKDF (reference sequence). Unmatched junction bases numbered 7, after V lost 5 bases and J lost 8 bases. The CDR3 is 14 residues long.

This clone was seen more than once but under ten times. CDR3: CASSSAGINQPQHF. The CDR3 region has the DNA TGTGCCAGCAGTTCCGCAGGTATCAATCAGCCCCAGCATTTT. The rearrangement uses TRBV27 and TRBJ1-5; D call uncertain. The CDR3 length is 14 residues. V lost 4 bases to trimming and J lost 3 bases, with 10 bases between them. Germline V gene lookup returns CDR1 MNHEY and CDR2 SMNVEV (reference sequence).

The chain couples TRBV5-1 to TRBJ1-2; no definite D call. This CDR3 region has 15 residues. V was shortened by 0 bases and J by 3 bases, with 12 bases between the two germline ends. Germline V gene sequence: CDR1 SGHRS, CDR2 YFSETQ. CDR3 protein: CASSLVTGSHYGYTF. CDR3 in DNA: TGCGCCAGCAGCTTGGTTACGGGGTCCCACTATGGCTACACCTTC.

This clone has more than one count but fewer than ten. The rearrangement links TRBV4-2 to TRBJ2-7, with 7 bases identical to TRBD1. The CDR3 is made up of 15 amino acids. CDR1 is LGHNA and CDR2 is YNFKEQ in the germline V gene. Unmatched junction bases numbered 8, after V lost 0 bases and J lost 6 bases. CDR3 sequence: CASSQDETGYFEQYF. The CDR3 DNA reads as TGTGCCAGCAGCCAAGATGAGACAGGGTACTTCGAGCAGTACTTC.

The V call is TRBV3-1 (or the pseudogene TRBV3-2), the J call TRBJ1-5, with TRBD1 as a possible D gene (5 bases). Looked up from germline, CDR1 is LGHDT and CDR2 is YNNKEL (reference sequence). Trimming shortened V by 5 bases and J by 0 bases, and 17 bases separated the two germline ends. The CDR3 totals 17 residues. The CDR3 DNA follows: TGTGCCAGCAGCTTTAAGTCTTACAGGATTAGCAATCAGCCCCAGCATTTT. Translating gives CASSFKSYRISNQPQHF.

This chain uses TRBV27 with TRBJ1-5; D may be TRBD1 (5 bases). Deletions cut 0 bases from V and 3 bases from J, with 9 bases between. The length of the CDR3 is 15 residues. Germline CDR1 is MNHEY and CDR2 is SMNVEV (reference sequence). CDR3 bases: TGTGCCAGCAGTTTATCGGGGGGTTACAATCAGCCCCAGCATTTT. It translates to CASSLSGGYNQPQHF.

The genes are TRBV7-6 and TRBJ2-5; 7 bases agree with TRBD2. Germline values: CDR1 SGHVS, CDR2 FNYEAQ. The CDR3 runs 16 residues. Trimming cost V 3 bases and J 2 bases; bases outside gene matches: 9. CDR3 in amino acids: CASSLGSSGTQETQYF. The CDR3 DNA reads TGTGCCAGCAGCTTGGGATCTAGCGGTACTCAAGAGACCCAGTACTTC. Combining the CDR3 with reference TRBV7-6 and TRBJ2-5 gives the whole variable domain GAGVSQSPRYKVTKRGQDVALRCDPISGHVSLYWYRQALGQGPEFLTYFNYEAQQDKSGLPNDRFSAERPEGSISTLTIQRTEQRDSAMYRCASSLGSSGTQETQYFGPGTRLLVL.

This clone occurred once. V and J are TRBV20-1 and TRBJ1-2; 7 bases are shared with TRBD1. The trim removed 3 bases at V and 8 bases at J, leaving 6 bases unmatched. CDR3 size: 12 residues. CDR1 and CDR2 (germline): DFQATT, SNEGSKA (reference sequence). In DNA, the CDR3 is TGCAGTGCTAGTCAGGGGGTGGACGGCTACACCTTC. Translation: CSASQGVDGYTF.

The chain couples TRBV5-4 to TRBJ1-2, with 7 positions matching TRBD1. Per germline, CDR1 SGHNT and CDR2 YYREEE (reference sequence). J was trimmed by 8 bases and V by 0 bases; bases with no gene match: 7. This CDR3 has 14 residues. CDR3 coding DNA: TGTGCCAGCAGCTTGGGGCGACAGGGAGTAGGCTACACCTTC. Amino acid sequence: CASSLGRQGVGYTF.

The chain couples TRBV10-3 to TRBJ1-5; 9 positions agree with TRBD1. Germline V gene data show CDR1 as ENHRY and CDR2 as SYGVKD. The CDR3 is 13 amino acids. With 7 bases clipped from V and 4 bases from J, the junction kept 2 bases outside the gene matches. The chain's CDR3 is CAIKGTGNQPQHF. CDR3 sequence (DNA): TGTGCCATCAAAGGGACAGGGAATCAGCCCCAGCATTTT.

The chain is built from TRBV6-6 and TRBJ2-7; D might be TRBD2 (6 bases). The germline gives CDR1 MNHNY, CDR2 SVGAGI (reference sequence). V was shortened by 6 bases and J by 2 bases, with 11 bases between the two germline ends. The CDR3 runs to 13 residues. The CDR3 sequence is CASRGDSTYEQYF. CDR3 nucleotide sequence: TGTGCCAGCAGGGGGGACTCCACCTACGAGCAGTACTTC.

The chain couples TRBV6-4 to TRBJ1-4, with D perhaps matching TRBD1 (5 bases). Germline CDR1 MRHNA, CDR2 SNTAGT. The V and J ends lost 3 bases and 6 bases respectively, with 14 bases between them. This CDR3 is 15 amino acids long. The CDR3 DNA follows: TGTGCCAGCAGTGAATCAGGGCTTCCGGATGAAAAACTGTTTTTT. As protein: CASSESGLPDEKLFF.

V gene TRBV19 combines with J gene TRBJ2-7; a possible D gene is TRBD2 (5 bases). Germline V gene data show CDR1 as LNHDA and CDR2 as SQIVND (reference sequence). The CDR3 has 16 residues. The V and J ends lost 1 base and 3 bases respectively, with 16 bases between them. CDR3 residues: CASSIGRSGRGYEQYF. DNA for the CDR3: TGTGCCAGTAGTATAGGGCGGAGCGGTAGAGGCTACGAGCAGTACTTC.

CDR3 sequence: CASSPGEKYEQYF. DNA of the CDR3: TGTGCCAGCAGCCCAGGGGAGAAGTACGAGCAGTACTTC. This chain joins TRBV11-2 and TRBJ2-7; a possible D gene is TRBD1 (6 bases). Trimming stripped 5 bases from V and 4 bases from J, with 12 bases between. The CDR3 is made up of 13 amino acids. CDR1 and CDR2 from the germline V gene are SGHAT and FQNNGV.

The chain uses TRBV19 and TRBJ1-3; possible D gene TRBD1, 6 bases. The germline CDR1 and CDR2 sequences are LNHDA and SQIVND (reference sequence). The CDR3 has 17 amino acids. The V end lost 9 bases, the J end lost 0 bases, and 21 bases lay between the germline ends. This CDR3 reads CASSGQAVYSSGNTIYF. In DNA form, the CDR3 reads TGTGCCAGCTCGGGACAAGCCGTCTATTCCTCTGGAAACACCATATATTTT.